This T cell receptor beta chain was recovered during a study of PD-1 blockade in classical Hodgkin lymphoma. Study-level results: Prior therapy or disease activity may underlie the repertoire differences, whose causes remain undefined.

As to this clone: Its matching antigen is unknown.

Some clones are missing from TCRdb's copy, which holds only in-frame ones; the method was immunoSEQ multiplex PCR. This table has about 63,000 clones, 88% appearing once. The CDR3 is 12 residues long. V was pared by 3 bases and J by 6 bases, with 2 bases of the junction left unmatched. Germline CDR1 reads SEHNR; CDR2 reads FQNEAQ (reference sequence). All patients experienced relapse after autologous stem cell transplantation, and brentuximab vedotin exposure was variable. Relapsed/refractory classical Hodgkin lymphoma patients had complete, partial or progressive responses. This chain connects TRBV7-9 to TRBJ2-7; 7 bases match TRBD2. Source: peripheral blood mononuclear cells (PBMCs), taken before the second cycle of nivolumab. The origin of this receptor is a human donor with classical Hodgkin lymphoma. In DNA, the CDR3 is TGTGCCAGCAGCTTGGGAGGGCTCGAGCAGTACTTC. This translates into CASSLGGLEQYF.